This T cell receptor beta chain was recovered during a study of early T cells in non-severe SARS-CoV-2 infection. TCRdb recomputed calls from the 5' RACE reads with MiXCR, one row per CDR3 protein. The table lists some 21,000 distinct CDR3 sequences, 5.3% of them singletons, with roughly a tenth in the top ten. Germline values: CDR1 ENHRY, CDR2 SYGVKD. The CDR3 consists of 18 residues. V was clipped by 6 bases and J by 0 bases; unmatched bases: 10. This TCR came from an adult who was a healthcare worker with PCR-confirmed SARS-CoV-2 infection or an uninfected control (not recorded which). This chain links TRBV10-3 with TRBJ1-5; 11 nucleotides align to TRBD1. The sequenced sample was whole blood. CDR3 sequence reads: CAISAKGTGGDSNQPQHF. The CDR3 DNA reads TGTGCCATCAGCGCTAAAGGGACAGGGGGAGATAGCAATCAGCCCCAGCATTTT.